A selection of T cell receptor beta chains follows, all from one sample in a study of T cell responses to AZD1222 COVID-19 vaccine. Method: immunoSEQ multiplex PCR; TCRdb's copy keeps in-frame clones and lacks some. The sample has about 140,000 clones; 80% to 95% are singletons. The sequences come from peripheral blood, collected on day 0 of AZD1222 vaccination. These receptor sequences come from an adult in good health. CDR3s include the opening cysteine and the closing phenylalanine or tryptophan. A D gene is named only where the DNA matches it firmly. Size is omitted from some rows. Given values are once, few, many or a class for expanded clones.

CASAQMMNTEAFF	TGTGCTAGTGCCCAAATGATGAACACTGAAGCTTTCTTT	TRBV12-5	TRBJ1-1	few	13	NA
CASSMYMNTEAFF	TGTGCCAGTAGTATGTACATGAACACTGAAGCTTTCTTT	TRBV19	TRBJ1-1	NA	13	NA
CASSPLVGGQETQYF	TGTGCCAGCTCACCCCTGGTTGGGGGGCAAGAGACCCAGTACTTC	TRBV18	TRBJ2-5	NA	15	NA
CASSRRDSNQPQHF	TGTGCCAGCAGCCGCCGGGACAGCAATCAGCCCCAGCATTTT	TRBV7-8	TRBJ1-5	NA	14	NA
CASSLALGRGTNEKLFF	TGTGCCAGCAGCTTAGCGCTAGGCAGGGGGACTAATGAAAAACTGTTTTTT	TRBV7-2	TRBJ1-4	NA	17	TRBD1
CASSFQKRTATRDYGYTF	TGTGCCAGCAGCTTCCAGAAGCGGACAGCCACCAGGGACTATGGCTACACCTTC	TRBV11-2	TRBJ1-2	NA	18	NA
CASMWGFGRDEKLFF	TGTGCCAGTATGTGGGGGTTCGGTCGTGATGAAAAACTGTTTTTT	TRBV19	TRBJ1-4	NA	15	NA
CASSPPRGEPQVWEFF	TGTGCCAGCAGCCCCCCTCGGGGGGAGCCCCAGGTATGGGAGTTCTTC	TRBV7-9	TRBJ2-1	NA	16	TRBD2
CASSNTPGRGEQYF	TGCGCCAGCAGCAACACCCCCGGGAGAGGCGAGCAGTACTTC	TRBV5-1	TRBJ2-7	NA	14	NA
CASSPGTSRTGELFF	TGTGCCAGCAGCCCCGGGACTAGCCGTACCGGGGAGCTGTTTTTT	TRBV5-4	TRBJ2-2	NA	15	TRBD2
CASSFLAGGPALYEQYF	TGCGCCAGCAGCTTTCTAGCGGGAGGGCCGGCTCTCTACGAGCAGTACTTC	TRBV5-1	TRBJ2-7	NA	17	TRBD2
CASSQPSGSSYEQYF	TGCGCCAGCAGCCAACCTAGCGGGAGTAGCTACGAGCAGTACTTC	TRBV4-1	TRBJ2-7	NA	15	TRBD2
CASSLSAGNEQYF	TGTGCCAGCAGTTTATCTGCCGGAAACGAGCAGTACTTC	TRBV27	TRBJ2-7	NA	13	NA
CASSFFWVLLNQPQHF	TGTGCCAGCAGTTTTTTTTGGGTACTCCTCAATCAGCCCCAGCATTTT	TRBV27	TRBJ1-5	NA	16	NA
CASSQYGSNQPQHF	TGTGCCAGCAGCCAATACGGTAGCAATCAGCCCCAGCATTTT	TRBV3-1/TRBV3-2	TRBJ1-5	NA	14	NA
CASKKPLAKNIQYF	TGTGCCAGCAAAAAACCGTTAGCCAAAAACATTCAGTACTTC	TRBV2	TRBJ2-4	NA	14	NA
CASSQVYRGFAEAFF	TGTGCCAGCAGCCAAGTGTACAGGGGATTTGCTGAAGCTTTCTTT	TRBV4-2	TRBJ1-1	NA	15	TRBD1
CASSRSSDRTYEQYF	TGTGCCAGCAGTAGGTCTTCGGACCGAACCTACGAGCAGTACTTC	TRBV2	TRBJ2-7	NA	15	NA
CASSLYGNEQFF	TGTGCCAGCAGCTTATACGGTAATGAGCAGTTCTTC	TRBV11-3	TRBJ2-1	NA	12	NA
CASSFQKQIRSPLHF	TGTGCCAGCAGTTTTCAAAAGCAGATCAGGTCACCCCTCCACTTT	TRBV28	TRBJ1-6	NA	15	NA
CASSHFLAEAFF	TGTGCCAGCAGCCATTTTTTGGCTGAAGCTTTCTTT	TRBV3-1/TRBV3-2	TRBJ1-1	NA	12	NA
CASSLRQGPSNEQFF	TGCGCCAGCAGCTTGCGGCAGGGCCCCAGCAATGAGCAGTTCTTC	TRBV5-1	TRBJ2-1	NA	15	NA
CASSLDGTSGTDTQYF	TGTGCCAGCAGCTTGGACGGGACTAGCGGCACAGATACGCAGTATTTT	TRBV5-4	TRBJ2-3	NA	16	TRBD2
CASSPGRDTEAFF	TGTGCCAGCAGTCCCGGGCGAGACACTGAAGCTTTCTTT	TRBV6-5	TRBJ1-1	NA	13	NA
CASSHRDSYTEAFF	TGTGCCAGCAGCCACCGGGACAGTTACACTGAAGCTTTCTTT	TRBV5-4	TRBJ1-1	NA	14	TRBD1
CASGLGPINSPLHF	TGTGCTAGTGGTTTGGGGCCGATTAATTCACCCCTCCACTTT	TRBV12-5	TRBJ1-6	NA	14	NA
CASILTGHLNNYGYTF	TGTGCCAGCATCCTAACAGGGCACCTGAATAACTATGGCTACACCTTC	TRBV27	TRBJ1-2	NA	16	NA
CASSIIGERANTGELFF	TGTGCCAGTAGTATAATCGGCGAGCGGGCTAACACCGGGGAGCTGTTTTTT	TRBV19	TRBJ2-2	NA	17	NA
CASSLTGVYEQYF	TGTGCCAGCAGCCTCACAGGGGTCTACGAGCAGTACTTC	TRBV7-9	TRBJ2-7	NA	13	TRBD1
CASSIGVSSNQPQHF	TGTGCCAGTAGTATCGGAGTCAGTAGCAATCAGCCCCAGCATTTT	TRBV19	TRBJ1-5	NA	15	NA
CASSEFSSGGTYEQYF	TGTGCCAGCAGTGAATTCTCCTCAGGCGGAACCTACGAGCAGTACTTC	TRBV25-1	TRBJ2-7	NA	16	NA
CASTNPTEAFF	TGTGCCAGCACCAACCCAACTGAAGCTTTCTTT	TRBV12-3/TRBV12-4	TRBJ1-1	NA	11	NA
CASSLFQRQMDTQYF	TGTGCCAGCAGCTTATTCCAGAGGCAAATGGATACGCAGTATTTT	TRBV7-6	TRBJ2-3	NA	15	NA
CASTLAGGLHEQYF	TGTGCCAGCACCCTAGCGGGGGGGCTTCACGAGCAGTACTTC	TRBV28	TRBJ2-7	NA	14	TRBD2
CASLSDGEYGYTF	TGTGCCAGCCTTTCGGACGGAGAGTATGGCTACACCTTC	TRBV2	TRBJ1-2	NA	13	NA
CASSHFDVGHYEQYF	TGTGCCAGCAGCCACTTCGACGTCGGTCATTACGAGCAGTACTTC	TRBV7-2	TRBJ2-7	NA	15	NA
CASRPQGNTEAFF	TGTGCCAGCAGACCACAGGGCAACACTGAAGCTTTCTTT	TRBV7-2	TRBJ1-1	NA	13	NA
CASSIQGDNGYTF	TGTGCCAGTAGTATACAGGGGGATAATGGCTACACCTTC	TRBV19	TRBJ1-2	NA	13	TRBD1
CASSHRGAEPYGYTF	TGTGCCAGCAGCCATCGCGGCGCCGAGCCCTATGGCTACACCTTC	TRBV14	TRBJ1-2	NA	15	NA
CASSQGDVWEKLFF	TGTGCCAGCAGCCAAGGGGATGTTTGGGAAAAACTGTTTTTT	TRBV3-1/TRBV3-2	TRBJ1-4	NA	14	NA
CASSLQGKDGYTF	TGTGCCAGCAGCTTGCAGGGAAAGGATGGCTACACCTTC	TRBV11-1	TRBJ1-2	NA	13	NA
CASSLTPGQYNEKLFF	TGCGCCAGCAGCCTCACCCCGGGACAGTATAATGAAAAACTGTTTTTT	TRBV4-3	TRBJ1-4	NA	16	TRBD1
CASAPGLARNEQFF	TGTGCCAGCGCCCCGGGACTAGCGAGAAATGAGCAGTTCTTC	TRBV19	TRBJ2-1	NA	14	TRBD2
CASSPTGDGYTF	TGTGCCAGCAGCCCTACTGGGGATGGCTACACCTTC	TRBV7-6	TRBJ1-2	NA	12	NA
CASRGDGVFNQPQHF	TGTGCCAGCAGGGGTGACGGCGTCTTCAATCAGCCCCAGCATTTT	TRBV2	TRBJ1-5	NA	15	NA
CASSLEPTGNSPLHF	TGTGCCAGCAGCTTAGAACCGACAGGGAATTCACCCCTCCACTTT	TRBV11-2	TRBJ1-6	NA	15	TRBD1
CASSPRGPETQYF	TGTGCCAGCAGCCCCAGGGGGCCAGAGACCCAGTACTTC	TRBV7-9	TRBJ2-5	few	13	TRBD1
CASSGAGGAYNEQFF	TGTGCCAGCAGTGGGGCTGGGGGCGCCTACAATGAGCAGTTCTTC	TRBV7-6	TRBJ2-1	NA	15	NA
CASSPGAGWTGELFF	TGTGCCAGCAGCCCCGGTGCGGGTTGGACCGGGGAGCTGTTTTTT	TRBV9	TRBJ2-2	few	15	NA
CASSLRDYTGELFF	TGTGCCAGCAGCTTAAGGGATTACACCGGGGAGCTGTTTTTT	TRBV7-7	TRBJ2-2	NA	14	NA
CASSRNYEQYF	TGTGCCAGCAGTCGAAACTACGAGCAGTACTTC	TRBV7-9	TRBJ2-7	few	11	NA
CAIRARTGGEEEQYF	TGTGCCATCAGGGCTCGGACAGGGGGCGAAGAGGAGCAGTACTTC	TRBV10-3	TRBJ2-7	NA	15	TRBD1
CASSLGQGARIYGYTF	TGTGCCAGCAGCTTGGGACAGGGGGCTCGGATCTATGGCTACACCTTC	TRBV2	TRBJ1-2	once	16	TRBD1
CASSFLFVQRANYGYTF	TGTGCCAGCAGTTTTTTGTTCGTACAGAGAGCTAACTATGGCTACACCTTC	TRBV28	TRBJ1-2	NA	17	NA
CASSSPGVAKNIQYF	TGTGCCAGCAGCTCCCCCGGCGTGGCCAAAAACATTCAGTACTTC	TRBV5-4	TRBJ2-4	NA	15	NA
CASSLGSGGGYTF	TGCGCCAGCAGCTTGGGGTCCGGGGGAGGCTACACCTTC	TRBV5-1	TRBJ1-2	NA	13	NA
CASSPGGSGANVLTF	TGTGCCAGCAGCCCTGGGGGCTCTGGGGCCAACGTCCTGACTTTC	TRBV28	TRBJ2-6	once	15	NA